The 28 T cell receptor beta chains below come from one sample, sequenced in a study of radiotherapy plus CTLA-4 blockade in lung cancer. Some clones are missing from TCRdb's copy, which holds only in-frame ones; the method was immunoSEQ multiplex PCR. The sample contains 65,000 to 95,000 clones, roughly 91% of which appear only once. The material was peripheral blood, obtained from a patient treated with radiotherapy plus ipilimumab. All receptors derive from a human donor with non-small cell lung cancer that progressed on radiotherapy plus ipilimumab.

The gene calls are TRBV19 and TRBJ1-4; 12 nucleotides match TRBD1. This CDR3 region has 15 residues. Trimming removed 6 bases from V and 5 bases from J; junction bases left unmatched: 4. Germline lookup yields CDR1 LNHDA and CDR2 SQIVND (reference sequence). The CDR3 spells CASSRGQGANEKLFF. Written as DNA, the CDR3 is TGTGCCAGTAGCCGGGGACAGGGGGCAAATGAAAAACTGTTTTTT. Full variable domain (rest looked up from reference TRBV19 and TRBJ1-4): DGGITQSPKYLFRKEGQNVTLSCEQNLNHDAMYWYRQDPGQGLRLIYYSQIVNDFQKGDIAEGYSVSREKKESFPLTVTSAQKNPTAFYLCASSRGQGANEKLFFGSGTQLSVL.

This chain links TRBV18 with TRBJ1-4; 7 bases fit TRBD1. V shed 6 bases, J shed 0 bases, and the junction held 7 bases outside the gene matches. This CDR3 contains 16 residues. In germline, CDR1 is KGHSH, CDR2 LQKENI. CDR3 coding DNA: TGTGCCAGCTCGCCAAGACAGGGCGCAACTAATGAAAAACTGTTTTTT. Translated, it gives CASSPRQGATNEKLFF.

In regard to this clone: At one end the junction does not follow the germline gene, possibly because of a read error. The chain has TRBV5-5 and TRBJ1-2; possibly TRBD1 for D (5 bases). The CDR3 runs to 12 residues. Germline V gives CDR1 SGHKS, CDR2 YYEKEE (reference sequence). The CDR3 protein is CASSLLIRGLAF. CDR3 sequence (DNA): TGTGCCAGCAGCCTATTAATCCGGGGCCTAGCCTTC.

The chain is built from TRBV6-4 and TRBJ2-1, with a tentative D call TRBD2 (6 bases). The CDR3 extends over 15 amino acids. CDR1 is MRHNA and CDR2 is SNTAGT in the germline V gene. Between the trimmed V and J ends, which lost 0 bases and 3 bases, there was a span of 9 bases. The CDR3 nucleotides read TGTGCCAGCAGTGACTCGCCTAGCGACTACAATGAGCAGTTCTTC. Its protein is CASSDSPSDYNEQFF.

The chain has TRBV2 and TRBJ2-3; D remains ambiguous. The V end lost 6 bases, the J end lost 3 bases, and 19 bases lay between the germline ends. The CDR3 has 16 residues. Germline CDR1 and CDR2: SNHLY and FYNNEI. The CDR3 reads CASRDNSAAGTDTQYF. CDR3 in DNA: TGTGCCAGCAGGGATAACAGCGCTGCTGGGACAGATACGCAGTATTTT.

The chain recombines TRBV19 with TRBJ1-5; D is possibly TRBD1 (6 bases). V was pared by 5 bases and J by 2 bases, with 16 bases between. The CDR3 is made up of 16 amino acids. CDR1 and CDR2 (germline): LNHDA, SQIVND (reference sequence). CDR3 amino acids: CASSLALGGGNQPQHF. The CDR3 DNA reads as TGTGCCAGTAGTCTGGCTCTAGGGGGGGGCAATCAGCCCCAGCATTTT.

The rearrangement uses TRBV28 and TRBJ2-7, with 11 positions matching TRBD1. Trimming at V came to 6 bases and at J to 4 bases, leaving 2 bases not matched to a gene. This CDR3 has 13 amino acids. Germline loops: CDR1 MDHEN, CDR2 SYDVKM. CDR3 sequence: CASSGQGAYEQYV. CDR3 DNA sequence: TGTGCCAGCAGCGGACAGGGGGCATACGAGCAGTACGTC.

The chain uses TRBV9 and TRBJ1-2; no definite D call. The germline V and J ends were trimmed by 7 bases and 0 bases, with 13 bases remaining between them. The CDR3 covers 14 residues. Germline assignment: CDR1 SGDLS and CDR2 YYNGEE. The DNA of the CDR3 is TGTGCCAGCGGGCCTACCCCAGCTAACTATGGCTACACCTTC. It yields the protein CASGPTPANYGYTF.

This rearrangement joins TRBV5-1 to TRBJ2-3; D gene uncertain. Germline V gene lookup returns CDR1 SGHRS and CDR2 YFSETQ. The CDR3 has 15 amino acids. Trimming took 2 bases from V and 0 from J, leaving 10 bases between them. The CDR3 region has the DNA TGCGCCAGCAGCTTTAACACATTGAGCACAGATACGCAGTATTTT. It encodes CASSFNTLSTDTQYF.

The V and J genes are TRBV5-1 and TRBJ2-3, with D possibly matching TRBD1 (5 bases). This CDR3 is built from 15 residues. In germline, CDR1 is SGHRS, CDR2 YFSETQ. Trimming shortened V by 4 bases and J by 5 bases, and 17 bases separated the two germline ends. CDR3 nucleotide sequence: TGCGCCAGCAGCCTCATCGACAGACTGATAGATACGCAGTATTTT. Amino acids: CASSLIDRLIDTQYF.

The chain employs TRBV5-1 and TRBJ2-1, with TRBD2 identical over 7 bases. CDR1 and CDR2 (germline): SGHRS, YFSETQ. The CDR3 is made up of 15 amino acids. Trimming cost V 0 bases and J 5 bases; bases outside gene matches: 5. CDR3 bases: TGCGCCAGCAGCTTGGTTGGCGGGAGAAACAATGAGCAGTTCTTC. This gives the protein CASSLVGGRNNEQFF.

This chain joins TRBV6-1 and TRBJ1-1; the D is unclear. The ends were cut back, 3 bases at V and 6 bases at J, with 5 bases in the middle. The V gene's germline CDR1 is MNHNS and CDR2 SASEGT. The CDR3 has 11 amino acids. CDR3 coding DNA: TGTGCCAGCAGTGAGGCACCTGAAGCTTTCTTT. Residues: CASSEAPEAFF.

V gene TRBV19 combines with J gene TRBJ1-1, with D hard to call. CDR1 and CDR2 (germline): LNHDA, SQIVND (reference sequence). The germline V and J ends were trimmed by 7 bases and 5 bases, with 17 bases remaining between them. The CDR3 consists of 14 residues. CDR3 sequence (DNA): TGTGCCAGTACATCTGGCAGCGGAAGGACTGAAGCTTTCTTT. Translating gives CASTSGSGRTEAFF.

CDR3 sequence (DNA): TGTGCCAGCAGTTTCAGGGGCGAGCAGTTCTTC. Translation: CASSFRGEQFF. The chain carries TRBV28 and TRBJ2-1, with a possible D match to TRBD1 (6 bases). Deletions cut 3 bases from V and 10 bases from J, with 7 bases between. Germline CDR1 is MDHEN and CDR2 is SYDVKM. This CDR3 spans 11 amino acids.

In this sample, this clone turned up once. The chain combines TRBV30 with TRBJ2-3; D is tentatively TRBD1 or TRBD2 (5 bases each). Germline V gives CDR1 GTSNPN, CDR2 SVGIG (reference sequence). Trimming removed 5 bases from V and 7 bases from J, with 25 bases in between. The CDR3 length is 16 residues. CDR3 protein: CAWGGTYRLALYTQYF. The CDR3 DNA follows: TGTGCCTGGGGGGGTACATACAGGCTCGCCCTATATACGCAGTATTTT.

V and J are TRBV27 and TRBJ1-1; D is ambiguous. Germline V gene sequence: CDR1 MNHEY, CDR2 SMNVEV (reference sequence). The CDR3 runs 13 residues. Trimming cost V 2 bases and J 0 bases, with 4 bases left between them. The CDR3 DNA reads as TGTGCCAGCAGTTTAGGGATGAACACTGAAGCTTTCTTT. This translates into CASSLGMNTEAFF.

The rearrangement links TRBV6-5 to TRBJ2-5; maybe TRBD2 (6 bases). The CDR3 extends over 13 amino acids. Germline V gives CDR1 MNHEY, CDR2 SVGAGI. Between the trimmed V and J ends, which lost 4 bases and 6 bases, there was a span of 12 bases. The CDR3 nucleotides read TGTGCCAGCAGTTCCCATGGGAGGCAGACCCAGTACTTC. As protein: CASSSHGRQTQYF.

The chain is built from TRBV18 and TRBJ2-7; D is ambiguous. CDR3 length equals 13 residues. V was shortened by 3 bases and J by 6 bases, with 12 bases between the two germline ends. The germline gives CDR1 KGHSH, CDR2 LQKENI. CDR3 sequence reads: CASSPRQLGEQYF. CDR3 nucleotide sequence: TGTGCCAGCTCACCGAGGCAGCTAGGCGAGCAGTACTTC.

The rearrangement uses TRBV5-8 and TRBJ1-5; the D is unclear. CDR1 and CDR2 (germline): SGHTS, YDEGEE. The CDR3 is made up of 13 amino acids. Trimming cost V 0 bases and J 11 bases, with 12 bases left between them. The CDR3 sequence: CASSLGFEEAQHF. CDR3 DNA: TGTGCCAGCAGCTTGGGCTTCGAAGAGGCCCAGCATTTT.

In this sample, this clone turned up once. The J gene is TRBJ2-7, the V gene TRBV2; TRBD1 matches at 10 bases. The CDR3 contains 13 residues. Looked up from germline, CDR1 is SNHLY and CDR2 is FYNNEI. With V trimmed by 5 bases and J by 6 bases, 4 bases remained unmatched. The CDR3 DNA follows: TGTGCCAGCAGTCCAGACAGGGGGCCCGAGCAGTACTTC. Encoded protein: CASSPDRGPEQYF.

In its sample, this clone was seen once. The chain is built from TRBV30 and TRBJ1-4; 9 bases match TRBD1. Germline trimming cut 1 base from V and 7 bases from J; bases unmatched to any gene: 4. The germline CDR1 and CDR2 sequences are GTSNPN and SVGIG (reference sequence). The CDR3 is 14 residues long. The CDR3 region has the DNA TGTGCCTGGAGTGGTGGACAGGGGCCTGAAAAACTGTTTTTT. Residues: CAWSGGQGPEKLFF.

This clone has just one count. This rearrangement joins TRBV27 to TRBJ2-3; 13 bases are a match to TRBD2. The CDR3 covers 14 residues. V was pared by 6 bases and J by 5 bases, with 2 bases of the junction left unmatched. Germline CDR1 and CDR2: MNHEY and SMNVEV (reference sequence). The CDR3 is CASRRTSGRDTQYF. The CDR3 DNA is TGTGCCAGCAGAAGGACTAGCGGGAGAGATACGCAGTATTTT.

J is TRBJ2-3 and V is TRBV19; possible D gene TRBD1, 6 bases. Trimming took 5 bases from V and 0 from J, leaving 15 bases between them. The CDR3 is 16 residues long. From germline, CDR1 is LNHDA and CDR2 SQIVND (reference sequence). CDR3 in DNA: TGTGCCAGTAGTGGCCCCCGGACAGCTAGCACAGATACGCAGTATTTT. Its protein product is CASSGPRTASTDTQYF.

The genes are TRBV9 and TRBJ2-2, with TRBD1 identical over 9 bases. Germline V gene lookup returns CDR1 SGDLS and CDR2 YYNGEE. The CDR3 has 15 residues. V dropped 4 bases and J dropped 6; count of bases not matched to a gene: 7. In nucleotides, the CDR3 is TGTGCCAGCAGCTCCCGGGACAGGGCTGCCGGGGAGCTGTTTTTT. This sequence encodes CASSSRDRAAGELFF.

The CDR3, as DNA: TGTGCCAGCAGCCTCAGTAAGTACTACGAGCAGTACTTC. It translates to CASSLSKYYEQYF. The chain has TRBV27 and TRBJ2-7; D is unclear. The CDR3 consists of 13 residues. CDR1 is MNHEY and CDR2 is SMNVEV in the germline V gene (reference sequence). V lost 6 bases and J lost 3, with 12 bases in between.

The chain uses TRBV6-4 and TRBJ1-1; possible D gene TRBD1, 5 bases. The CDR3 loop spans 15 amino acids. V was trimmed by 6 bases and J by 1 base, leaving 15 bases between them. Germline loops: CDR1 MRHNA, CDR2 SNTAGT. CDR3 residues: CASRGQALSNTEAFF. DNA for the CDR3: TGTGCCAGCAGAGGACAAGCCTTATCGAACACTGAAGCTTTCTTT.

The chain combines TRBV10-3 with TRBJ1-5, with TRBD1 matching 9 bases. Per germline, CDR1 ENHRY and CDR2 SYGVKD. The ends lost 6 bases at V and 5 bases at J; junction bases unmatched: 2. The CDR3 is made up of 13 amino acids. CDR3 nucleotide sequence: TGTGCCATCAGGCGGGACAGGGATCAGCCCCAGCATTTT. It codes for CAIRRDRDQPQHF.

This clone rates as medium-sized. The chain uses TRBV28 and TRBJ1-1, with 10 positions matching TRBD1. The V segment lost 11 bases and the J segment 0 bases; nucleotides outside the gene matches: 12. Germline V gene lookup returns CDR1 MDHEN and CDR2 SYDVKM. CDR3 length: 16 residues. Here the CDR3 reads CAGASGQGTMNTEAFF. DNA of the CDR3: TGTGCCGGGGCTTCGGGACAGGGGACCATGAACACTGAAGCTTTCTTT.